This TCR beta chain was captured by sequencing in a study of blood T cells in healthy people across ages (dated by TCRdb to the mid-2010s). Regarding the research as a whole: In model experiments, template switching captured roughly one uniquely barcoded TCR beta cDNA molecule for every two T cells. Age-related changes in TCR beta repertoire diversity were measured in the study by deep sequencing normalized with unique cDNA molecular identifiers. Donors were grouped into four age groups: young (average roughly 15 years), middle-aged (39), aged (approximately 58) and long-lived (approximately 81). Donors of different ages were randomly distributed across sequencing lanes to avoid experimental bias. Using the same blood draw, the study looked at two additional independent replicas of 1 million unique cDNA reads for two donors, one aged 18 to 30 and the other aged 80 or older. What the authors observed across the whole study: Donor CMV infection status was unknown, potentially confounding age-related changes in expanded clonotypes. Compared with the aged group, the long-lived group had more naive CD4+ T cells, fewer expanded clones and increased TCR diversity, a pattern suggesting age selection. There was a strong correlation between observed TCR beta diversity and the percentage of naive T cells measured by flow cytometry. Estimates of total diversity from one million sequenced T cells were regarded as lower bounds and underestimates. Conclusive comparison of naive and antigen-experienced compartments was prevented by the profiling of bulk unsorted PBMCs. As age increased, observed TCR beta diversity per million T cells dropped in a roughly linear way, and a significant reduction was already evident by age 40.

V loses 5 bases, J loses 4 bases, and the germline ends lie 13 bases apart. The cysteine opens and the phenylalanine closes a CDR3 of 14 amino acids. Of the read, only the CDR3 DNA is kept; its 42 bases are in frame from base 1. The donors were around 39 Caucasian individuals from Russia, aged 6 to 90 years, who were systemically healthy. Each donor gave 8 to 10 milliliters of peripheral blood, collected into EDTA-treated Vacutainer tubes. PBMCs were isolated by Ficoll-Paque density-gradient centrifugation, with at least 6 million obtained per sample. Trizol reagent was used to extract total RNA from the PBMCs, yielding at least 5 micrograms per sample. Naive CD45RAhigh/CD27high T cell percentages were measured by flow cytometry on a PBMC aliquot from every donor. The library relied on 5' RACE. A second PCR of about 7 to 12 cycles was performed with a sample-barcoded 5' primer and a J-beta primer mix. Each TCR beta cDNA molecule received a unique molecular identifier from a template-switch 5' adaptor carrying 12 random nucleotides. Each sample yielded at least 2.5 million CDR3-containing paired-end reads. All of the RNA was converted into first-strand cDNA using the Mint cDNA synthesis kit, with a TRBC-specific oligonucleotide serving as the primer. Following uracil-DNA glycosylase treatment, a first 18-cycle PCR with universal primers M1SS and BC2_uni_R was performed on all cDNA. The authors processed their data as follows. Each sample was normalized by randomly selecting 1 million high-quality reads, each carrying a distinct molecular identifier. Instead of being binned into consensus sequences, reads that shared molecular identifiers were thrown out. MiTCR, with a Q25 quality threshold and the strictest error-elimination algorithm, was used for CDR3 identification, clonotype clustering and error correction. Lower-bound total TCR beta diversity was estimated with a nonparametric unseen species model using Euler transformation. Using fastp trimming at Q25 and MiXCR clonotype assembly, TCRdb reanalyzed the public sequencing data and kept in-frame beta chains. Rows merge per CDR3 protein into single entries with the most common DNA and genes. None of the V and J calls come from the authors' own analysis; TCRdb made them. Within this sample are fewer than 2,000,000 distinct CDR3 sequences, with 35% to 50% of them counted one time only. Of the sample, 20% to 25% is held by the ten largest clones.

As to this clonotype: This clone's antigen is unknown. Nothing much larger sits one base from this clone, and base qualities are not available.

Recombination joined TRBV12-3 or TRBV12-4 with TRBJ2-3; confidence is insufficient to name the D gene. Sequencing was performed on blood. This clonotype was sampled from a human donor in good health. CDR3 loop: CASSPVGIADTQYF. The DNA sequence is as follows: TGTGCCAGCAGTCCAGTGGGGATCGCAGATACGCAGTATTTT.